This TCR beta chain was sequenced during a study of cytomegalovirus exposure and HLA in healthy donors. General observations from the study: Rare TCR sequences dominated, though some public TCRs recurred in many donors. 87-base-pair reads could not separate some V segments, including TRBV6-2 and TRBV6-3. The listing of 150 to 200 TCR beta chains classed them as cytomegalovirus-associated.

Use of 60 Vbeta and 13 Jbeta primers characterized the PCR. Measured with immunoSEQ multiplex PCR; TCRdb has only the in-frame clones, and not every one. The sample holds around 150,000 clones, more than 70% seen once. The V segment lost 8 bases and the J segment 10 bases; nucleotides outside the gene matches: 3. The CDR3 consists of 12 residues. The V gene's germline CDR1 is MNHNS and CDR2 SASEGT. To note about this clone: The target antigen is unknown.

The chain links TRBV6-1 to TRBJ1-6, with TRBD1 matching 9 bases. Sequenced sample: PBMCs. This receptor was identified in a male donor in good health and CMV-seronegative. This CDR3 reads CASRDRASPLHF. CDR3 coding DNA: TGTGCCAGCCGGGACAGGGCGTCACCCCTCCACTTT.